Listed here is a single TCR beta chain. The sample comes from a study of early T cells in non-severe SARS-CoV-2 infection. This CDR3 spans 16 amino acids. Losses at the gene ends were 3 bases for V and 5 bases for J; bases not matched to a gene: 9. Germline V gene lookup returns CDR1 LGHNA and CDR2 YNFKEQ. TCRdb passed the 5' RACE reads through MiXCR, listing each CDR3 protein once. The profile covers fewer than 30,000 distinct CDR3 sequences, with around 4% appearing a single time and 15% to 18% taken by the ten largest. The sequence came from an adult who was a healthcare worker with PCR-confirmed SARS-CoV-2 infection or an uninfected control (not recorded which). The chain combines TRBV4-2 with TRBJ2-7, with 11 positions matching TRBD2. Sequencing used whole blood. The CDR3 DNA follows: TGTGCCAGCAGCCAGTTACCGACTAGCGGGATGAACGAGCAGTACTTC. This translates into CASSQLPTSGMNEQYF.